This record looks at one T cell receptor (beta chain) sequence and its context. Other DNA variants within this sample encode the same CDR3. Here immunoSEQ multiplex PCR was the method, and the copy in TCRdb shows in-frame clones only, minus some. Of about 100,000 clones listed, about 90% were seen once; the top ten hold over 15%. The sample originates from a study of control samples from healthy donors and cancer patients. The CDR3 runs to 12 residues. Germline CDR1 SGHTA, CDR2 FQGNSA. With 0 bases removed from V and 6 bases from J, the gap between germline ends came to 5 bases. The source is a woman aged 45 to 65 in good health. The source material was blood. The chain employs TRBV7-2 and TRBJ1-2; possible D gene TRBD1, 5 bases. The CDR3 region is CASSLAGDGYTF. The DNA for the CDR3 is TGTGCCAGCAGCTTAGCGGGGGATGGCTACACCTTC.